The 26 T cell receptor beta chains presented below share a single source sample, sequenced in a study of identifying expanded T cells in peripheral blood. This table comes from immunoSEQ multiplex PCR, and its TCRdb copy is limited to in-frame clones, with some not included. The table shows some 78,000 clones, with 70% to 90% occurring only once. The sample was blood. These receptors came from a person aged 18 to 75 in good health.

This sequence joins TRBV4-1 and TRBJ2-7; 7 bases are shared with TRBD1. CDR1 is MGHRA, CDR2 YSYEKL, per germline. V was pared by 4 bases and J by 4 bases, with 10 bases of the junction left unmatched. The CDR3 is 15 amino acids. The CDR3 DNA is TGCGCCAGCAGCCGAATGACCGGGACAGCGTACGAGCAGTACTTC. It translates to CASSRMTGTAYEQYF.

This chain links TRBV5-1 with TRBJ1-2; no clear D gene. V was clipped by 0 bases and J by 5 bases, with 8 bases between them. There are 13 residues in the CDR3. Germline V gene sequence: CDR1 SGHRS, CDR2 YFSETQ. The CDR3 region is CASSLGQPYGYTF. The DNA for the CDR3 is TGCGCCAGCAGCTTGGGCCAGCCTTATGGCTACACCTTC.

CDR3 region: CSVDGLAGLSEQYF. The DNA of the CDR3 is TGCAGCGTTGATGGACTAGCGGGATTGAGCGAGCAGTACTTC. This chain connects TRBV29-1 to TRBJ2-7, with 12 bases lining up with TRBD2. The junction had 6 bases not matched to a gene; V was cut back by 3 bases and J by 6 bases. Per the germline V gene, CDR1 is SQVTM and CDR2 is ANQGSEA. The CDR3 sequence is 14 residues long.

The V and J genes are TRBV11-3 and TRBJ2-1; 7 positions match TRBD1. V was clipped by 4 bases and J by 4 bases; unmatched bases: 1. Per germline, CDR1 SGHNT and CDR2 YENEEA. This CDR3 has 13 residues. This chain's CDR3 is CASSSTGYNEQFF. CDR3 sequence (DNA): TGTGCCAGCAGCTCGACAGGGTACAATGAGCAGTTCTTC.

The rearrangement uses TRBV5-8 and TRBJ2-7, with TRBD1 as a possible D gene (5 bases). Trimming shortened V by 3 bases and J by 6 bases, and 19 bases separated the two germline ends. The CDR3 loop spans 15 amino acids. Germline V gives CDR1 SGHTS, CDR2 YDEGEE. In nucleotides, the CDR3 is TGTGCCAGCAGCTCACGTAGGCCCCAGGGTATCGAGCAGTACTTC. It codes for CASSSRRPQGIEQYF.

This chain links TRBV5-1 with TRBJ2-3; 7 bases fit TRBD2. After removal of 2 bases from V and 2 bases from J, the junction contained 8 bases not matched to a gene. This CDR3 region has 16 residues. Germline CDR1 is SGHRS and CDR2 is YFSETQ. The CDR3 protein is CASSFRLAESTDTQYF. Written as DNA, the CDR3 is TGCGCCAGCAGCTTTCGGCTAGCGGAGTCCACAGATACGCAGTATTTT.

The V and J genes are TRBV4-3 and TRBJ1-4; TRBD1 aligns across 10 bases. Trimming removed 5 bases from V and 4 bases from J; junction bases left unmatched: 13. Germline V gene lookup returns CDR1 LGHNA and CDR2 YSLEER. The CDR3 covers 18 residues. CDR3 DNA: TGCGCCAGCAGCATACAGACAGGGGGCGGGGGCCTTAATGAAAAACTGTTTTTT. It specifies CASSIQTGGGGLNEKLFF.

The chain carries TRBV19 and TRBJ1-4; a possible D gene is TRBD1 (5 bases). Trimming cost V 4 bases and J 6 bases, with 15 bases left between them. This CDR3 has 15 amino acids. Germline lookup yields CDR1 LNHDA and CDR2 SQIVND (reference sequence). In DNA form, the CDR3 reads TGTGCCAGTAGTACTGGGACGGGCGTGGATGAAAAACTGTTTTTT. Amino acids: CASSTGTGVDEKLFF.

Only one count was recorded for this clone. This chain uses TRBV4-3 with TRBJ1-2; 9 bases are shared with TRBD1. CDR1 is LGHNA and CDR2 is YSLEER in the germline V gene. The junction had 7 bases not matched to a gene; V was cut back by 1 base and J by 4 bases. The length of the CDR3 is 16 residues. CDR3 nucleotides: TGCGCCAGCAGCCAAGGTACCGGGACAGGGATCTATGGCTACACCTTC. Encoded protein: CASSQGTGTGIYGYTF.

The chain links TRBV28 to TRBJ1-5; the match to TRBD1 covers 11 bases. With V trimmed by 6 bases and J by 5 bases, 3 bases remained unmatched. The germline CDR1 and CDR2 sequences are MDHEN and SYDVKM. The CDR3 has 14 residues. The CDR3 region is CASRGQGDDQPQHF. CDR3 nucleotides: TGTGCCAGCAGGGGACAGGGGGACGATCAGCCCCAGCATTTT.

The chain recombines TRBV4-3 with TRBJ2-5; 7 bases map to TRBD1. CDR1 LGHNA and CDR2 YSLEER come from the germline V gene. Trimming at V came to 1 base and at J to 5 bases, leaving 10 bases not matched to a gene. This CDR3 region has 16 residues. The CDR3 region is CASSQGDRAFMETQYF. In nucleotides, the CDR3 is TGCGCCAGCAGCCAAGGCGACAGGGCATTTATGGAGACCCAGTACTTC.

The chain combines TRBV29-1 with TRBJ2-7; 7 positions agree with TRBD1. With 0 bases clipped from V and 2 bases from J, the junction kept 1 base outside the gene matches. Germline V gives CDR1 SQVTM, CDR2 ANQGSEA. There are 13 residues in the CDR3. CDR3 in amino acids: CSVEDGTAYEQYF. The CDR3 DNA reads TGCAGCGTTGAAGATGGGACAGCCTACGAGCAGTACTTC.

This rearrangement joins TRBV6-6 to TRBJ1-2; no clear D gene. The CDR3 is 14 amino acids. The V and J ends lost 2 bases and 3 bases respectively, with 10 bases between them. Germline CDR1 reads MNHNY; CDR2 reads SVGAGI (reference sequence). The CDR3 protein is CASSYPERDYGYTF. Here the CDR3 DNA reads TGTGCCAGCAGTTACCCTGAGAGGGACTATGGCTACACCTTC.

V gene TRBV6-5 combines with J gene TRBJ1-1, with D possibly being TRBD1 (6 bases). The CDR3 extends over 14 amino acids. The V gene's germline CDR1 is MNHEY and CDR2 SVGAGI. V lost 4 bases and J lost 1, with 10 bases in between. The CDR3 DNA reads TGTGCCAGCAGTTGGACAGTCTGGAACACTGAAGCTTTCTTT. It is translated as CASSWTVWNTEAFF.

The chain has TRBV7-6 and TRBJ2-3; D is unresolved. V was cut by 2 bases and J by 4 bases, with 7 bases left in between. Germline values: CDR1 SGHVS, CDR2 FNYEAQ. The CDR3 sequence is 13 residues long. CDR3 amino acids: CASSLIRSDTQYF. CDR3 nucleotide sequence: TGTGCCAGCAGCTTAATTAGGTCAGATACGCAGTATTTT.

The genes are TRBV7-9 and TRBJ2-6; TRBD2 might be the D (6 bases). V dropped 5 bases and J dropped 2 bases, with 13 bases sitting between them. Germline V gene sequence: CDR1 SEHNR, CDR2 FQNEAQ (reference sequence). CDR3 length: 16 amino acids. The CDR3 DNA sequence: TGTGCCAGCAGCCCCACTAGCACCACTGGGGCCAACGTCCTGACTTTC. It codes for CASSPTSTTGANVLTF.

V and J are TRBV9 and TRBJ2-2; no clear D. This CDR3 has 12 residues. Trimming took off 4 bases at V and 6 bases at J, with 7 bases between the two ends. Germline CDR1 is SGDLS and CDR2 is YYNGEE. This chain's CDR3 is CASSPRPGELFF. The CDR3 nucleotides are TGTGCCAGCAGCCCACGACCCGGGGAGCTGTTTTTT.

This clone was counted a single time. V is TRBV15 and J is TRBJ1-5, with unresolved D. This CDR3 is 17 amino acids long. Germline V gene sequence: CDR1 LNHNV, CDR2 YYDKDF (reference sequence). V lost 0 bases, J lost 7 bases, and 19 bases lay in between. In nucleotides, the CDR3 is TGTGCCACCAGCAGAGACCCCCTGACCTCCAGCCACCAGCCCCAGCATTTT. Amino acids: CATSRDPLTSSHQPQHF.

The CDR3 DNA reads as TGTGCCAGCAAAAGCGGTCAGGGGGCTTTTGGGGCCAACGTCCTGACTTTC. It specifies CASKSGQGAFGANVLTF. V gene TRBV28 combines with J gene TRBJ2-6; TRBD1 aligns across 8 bases. The germline V gene encodes CDR1 MDHEN and CDR2 SYDVKM. Trimming cost V 7 bases and J 3 bases; bases outside gene matches: 11. This CDR3 contains 17 residues. Full variable domain (outside the CDR3, taken from reference TRBV28 and TRBJ2-6): DVKVTQSSRYLVKRTGEKVFLECVQDMDHENMFWYRQDPGLGLRLIYFSYDVKMKEKGDIPEGYSVSREKKERFSLILESASTNQTSMYLCASKSGQGAFGANVLTFGAGSRLTVL.

The J gene is TRBJ2-3, the V gene TRBV14, with unresolved D. The germline V gene encodes CDR1 SGHDN and CDR2 FVKESK. V dropped 0 bases and J dropped 8 bases, with 6 bases sitting between them. CDR3 length equals 12 residues. Here the CDR3 reads CASSQDRLTQYF. For the CDR3, the DNA is TGTGCCAGCAGCCAAGATCGGCTTACGCAGTATTTT.

V usage is TRBV5-1 and J usage is TRBJ2-7; TRBD1 might be the D (6 bases). Germline loops: CDR1 SGHRS, CDR2 YFSETQ. Trimming removed 0 bases from V and 5 bases from J, with 15 bases in between. CDR3 length: 15 amino acids. CDR3 sequence: CASSLDGTPPDEQYF. For the CDR3, the DNA is TGCGCCAGCAGCTTGGATGGGACACCACCTGACGAGCAGTACTTC.

The chain links TRBV2 to TRBJ2-1, with a weak D call TRBD2 (5 bases). The length of the CDR3 is 15 residues. Germline CDR1 reads SNHLY; CDR2 reads FYNNEI. Trimming removed 7 bases at V and 6 bases at J, with 19 bases between. CDR3 DNA sequence: TGTGCCAGCACACCGGTGAGAGGGCTCGCCAATGAGCAGTTCTTC. Its translation is CASTPVRGLANEQFF.

This clone came up once. This chain uses TRBV27 with TRBJ2-3; 10 nucleotides align to TRBD2. The CDR3 has 14 residues. Germline CDR1 and CDR2: MNHEY and SMNVEV (reference sequence). The V segment lost 5 bases and the J segment 4 bases; nucleotides outside the gene matches: 3. The CDR3 protein is CASSPSGSADTQYF. The CDR3 DNA reads TGTGCCAGCAGTCCTAGCGGGAGTGCAGATACGCAGTATTTT.

The chain combines TRBV28 with TRBJ2-7; D is ambiguous. This CDR3 region has 12 residues. Trimming took off 7 bases at V and 4 bases at J, with 11 bases between the two ends. In germline, CDR1 is MDHEN, CDR2 SYDVKM. The CDR3 loop reads CASISNLYEQYF. The CDR3 bases are TGTGCCAGCATAAGCAATCTATACGAGCAGTACTTC. The whole variable domain, filled in from reference TRBV28 and TRBJ2-7, reads DVKVTQSSRYLVKRTGEKVFLECVQDMDHENMFWYRQDPGLGLRLIYFSYDVKMKEKGDIPEGYSVSREKKERFSLILESASTNQTSMYLCASISNLYEQYFGPGTRLTVT.

The CDR3 DNA reads TGTGCCAGCCACCGGACAGGGGGGACAGATACGCAGTATTTT. The encoded protein is CASHRTGGTDTQYF. J is TRBJ2-3 and V is TRBV25-1, with TRBD1 identical over 10 bases. The CDR3 covers 14 residues. Looked up from germline, CDR1 is MGHDK and CDR2 is SYGVNS. V lost 8 bases to trimming and J lost 3 bases; unmatched junction nucleotides: 5.

The rearrangement links TRBV7-2 to TRBJ2-2; no firm D call. The CDR3 runs to 15 residues. Germline loops: CDR1 SGHTA, CDR2 FQGNSA. With 2 bases removed from V and 2 bases from J, the gap between germline ends came to 9 bases. The CDR3 DNA is TGTGCCAGCAGCTTACGAACAACCAACACCGGGGAGCTGTTTTTT. It specifies CASSLRTTNTGELFF.